A single sample gave rise to the 22 T cell receptor beta chains below, sequenced in a study of T cells of healthy individuals. Each CDR3 protein gets one entry after TCRdb re-called the 5' RACE reads with MiXCR. The sample gives about 96,000 distinct CDR3 sequences, under 20% of which show up once; around 6.5% is in the top ten. The receptors stem from a human donor in good health.

At least ten counts were recorded for this clonotype. J is TRBJ2-7 and V is TRBV20-1; the match to TRBD2 covers 8 bases. V shed 6 bases and J 4 bases; nucleotides not matched to a gene: 8. This CDR3 is built from 13 residues. Germline CDR1 DFQATT, CDR2 SNEGSKA (reference sequence). The CDR3 reads CSASGGRGYEQYF. The CDR3 DNA sequence: TGCAGTGCCAGCGGGGGACGAGGGTACGAGCAGTACTTC.

A few counts support this clonotype. The V and J genes are TRBV6-5 and TRBJ1-5; D not resolved. The V and J ends lost 0 bases and 6 bases respectively, with 6 bases between them. The germline V gene encodes CDR1 MNHEY and CDR2 SVGAGI. The CDR3 spans 13 residues. CDR3 sequence reads: CASSYSWTQPQHF. The CDR3 coding sequence is TGTGCCAGCAGTTACTCCTGGACTCAGCCCCAGCATTTT.

The chain combines TRBV24-1 with TRBJ2-1, with D uncertain. This CDR3 region has 18 residues. V lost 4 bases, J lost 0 bases, and 18 bases lay in between. Looked up from germline, CDR1 is KGHDR and CDR2 is SFDVKD. The CDR3 DNA reads as TGTGCCACCAGTGACACCAAACCGGAGTCGAGCTCCTACAATGAGCAGTTCTTC. Encoded protein: CATSDTKPESSSYNEQFF.

CDR3 region: CRLTGEVHTF. The CDR3 DNA follows: TGCAGGCTCACAGGGGAGGTTCACACCTTC. This chain connects TRBV20-1 to TRBJ1-2, with 7 bases that match TRBD1. The CDR3 totals 10 residues. The germline V gene encodes CDR1 DFQATT and CDR2 SNEGSKA (reference sequence).

The chain has TRBV5-5 and TRBJ1-5; 9 positions match TRBD1. Germline V gives CDR1 SGHKS, CDR2 YYEKEE (reference sequence). V lost 4 bases to trimming and J lost 8 bases; unmatched junction nucleotides: 10. The CDR3 extends over 15 amino acids. As DNA, the CDR3 is TGTGCCAGCAGCCGGGGACAGGGTACAATCGAGCCCCAGCATTTT. Protein: CASSRGQGTIEPQHF.

The DNA of the CDR3 is TGTGCCAGCAGCTCCGACAGGGGGCTTACCTACGAGCAGTACTTC. It specifies CASSSDRGLTYEQYF. J is TRBJ2-7 and V is TRBV28; 10 bases are a match to TRBD1. This CDR3 is 15 amino acids long. V was clipped by 6 bases and J by 2 bases; unmatched bases: 7. Germline CDR1 and CDR2: MDHEN and SYDVKM.

The V and J genes are TRBV4-3 and TRBJ2-3; D remains ambiguous. The CDR3 is 16 amino acids. The ends were cut back, 1 base at V and 5 bases at J, with 16 bases in the middle. CDR1 and CDR2 (germline): LGHNA, YSLEER. The CDR3 coding sequence is TGCGCCAGCAGCCAAGCGGCCGTTAGCCGCGTAGATACGCAGTATTTT. Protein: CASSQAAVSRVDTQYF.

In this sample, this clonotype turned up a few times. The chain carries TRBV15 and TRBJ1-2; D possibly corresponds to TRBD1 (5 bases). V shed 8 bases and J shed 6 bases, with 19 bases lying between them. This CDR3 has 14 amino acids. The V gene's germline CDR1 is LNHNV and CDR2 YYDKDF (reference sequence). CDR3 amino acids: CATSLSGGFDGYTF. CDR3 bases: TGTGCCACCTCCCTGTCGGGGGGGTTCGATGGCTACACCTTC.

The chain uses TRBV18 and TRBJ2-5; D ambiguous. Between the trimmed V and J ends, which lost 3 bases and 5 bases, there was a span of 13 bases. The V gene's germline CDR1 is KGHSH and CDR2 LQKENI. This CDR3 comprises 14 residues. This chain's CDR3 is CASSPVMGSETQYF. CDR3 DNA sequence: TGTGCCAGCTCACCCGTGATGGGGTCGGAGACCCAGTACTTC.

This chain links TRBV20-1 with TRBJ2-1, with 15 bases identical to TRBD2. Per germline, CDR1 DFQATT and CDR2 SNEGSKA (reference sequence). This CDR3 contains 18 residues. Unmatched junction bases numbered 11, after V lost 2 bases and J lost 6 bases. Here the CDR3 DNA reads TGCAGTGCTAGAACTACACTTAGGACTAGCGGGGGGGTCAATGAGCAGTTCTTC. It specifies CSARTTLRTSGGVNEQFF.

The genes are TRBV11-2 and TRBJ2-2, with 7 bases identical to TRBD1. CDR1 and CDR2 (germline): SGHAT, FQNNGV. CDR3 length equals 15 residues. V shed 6 bases, J shed 0 bases, and the junction held 4 bases outside the gene matches. The CDR3 nucleotides read TGTGCCAGCAGAGAGGGGGCCGCGAACACCGGGGAGCTGTTTTTT. Its translation: CASREGAANTGELFF.

This clonotype was found a few times. The rearrangement joins TRBV4-2 to TRBJ1-2; TRBD1 matches 7 bases. From germline, CDR1 is LGHNA and CDR2 YNFKEQ. V lost 1 base to trimming and J lost 2 bases; unmatched junction nucleotides: 4. CDR3 length equals 15 residues. The CDR3 bases are TGTGCCAGCAGCCAAGCGACAGGGAGGAACTATGGCTACACCTTC. This translates into CASSQATGRNYGYTF.

For this clonotype: The junction does not match germline at one end; this may be a read error. The chain employs TRBV18 and TRBJ1-3; D gene uncertain. The CDR3 totals 11 residues. Germline lookup yields CDR1 KGHSH and CDR2 LQKENI. The CDR3: CASSPQNTIYF. As DNA, the CDR3 is TGTGCCAGCTCCCCACAAAACACCATATATTTT.

This chain joins TRBV12-3 or TRBV12-4 and TRBJ1-1; unclear D gene. This CDR3 contains 13 residues. Trimming left V 2 bases short and J 5 bases short, with 9 bases between. This chain's CDR3 is CASSLSAATEAFF. The DNA of the CDR3 is TGTGCCAGCAGTTTATCGGCAGCTACTGAAGCTTTCTTT.

In this sample, this clonotype turned up a few times. The V call is TRBV7-9, the J call TRBJ2-1; tentatively, D is TRBD2 (6 bases). The V and J ends lost 4 bases and 7 bases respectively, with 11 bases between them. CDR3 size: 13 residues. Germline CDR1 is SEHNR and CDR2 is FQNEAQ (reference sequence). CDR3 DNA sequence: TGTGCCAGCAGCTGGGGGGTTCTGAATGAGCAGTTCTTC. Translating gives CASSWGVLNEQFF.

V usage is TRBV6-5 and J usage is TRBJ2-5; D ambiguous. CDR3 size: 14 residues. The germline V gene encodes CDR1 MNHEY and CDR2 SVGAGI. Trimming took 7 bases from V and 7 from J, leaving 19 bases between them. CDR3 in amino acids: CASTTPDLVGTQYF. The CDR3 nucleotides read TGTGCCAGCACTACCCCGGACCTTGTGGGGACCCAGTACTTC.

There are a few counts of this clonotype. The chain links TRBV4-3 to TRBJ2-7, with D perhaps TRBD2 (7 bases). The length of the CDR3 is 15 residues. V was trimmed by 0 bases and J by 2 bases, leaving 11 bases between them. Germline loops: CDR1 LGHNA, CDR2 YSLEER. The CDR3 DNA is TGCGCCAGCAGCCAAGATCGGGGGGCGGCCTACGAGCAGTACTTC. Encoded protein: CASSQDRGAAYEQYF.

A few counts support this clonotype. The V and J genes are TRBV6-2 or TRBV6-3 and TRBJ2-3, with 11 bases identical to TRBD2. The CDR3 loop spans 13 amino acids. With 5 bases clipped from V and 14 bases from J, the junction kept 9 bases outside the gene matches. In germline, CDR1 is MNHEY, CDR2 SVGEGT. DNA of the CDR3: TGTGCCAGCAGTCCTAGCGGGGGGTTTTCTACGTATTTT. It is translated as CASSPSGGFSTYF.

V usage is TRBV28 and J usage is TRBJ2-1; the match to TRBD1 covers 8 bases. With 8 bases clipped from V and 2 bases from J, the junction kept 8 bases outside the gene matches. This CDR3 region has 15 residues. Looked up from germline, CDR1 is MDHEN and CDR2 is SYDVKM. The CDR3 region has the DNA TGTGCCAGCCTACACGACAGGGGCCCCTACAATGAGCAGTTCTTC. Encoded protein: CASLHDRGPYNEQFF.

As concerns this clonotype: The junction and the germline gene differ at one end; a read error may be behind it. The chain employs TRBV7-2 and TRBJ2-1; 10 bases fit TRBD2. This CDR3 spans 14 amino acids. The germline CDR1 and CDR2 sequences are SGHTA and FQGNSA. CDR3 amino acids: CASSLAGAYNEQFF. CDR3 sequence (DNA): TGTGCCAGCAGCCTAGCGGGGGCCTACAATGAGCAGTTCTTC.

The chain links TRBV27 to TRBJ2-5; no clear D gene. This CDR3 has 13 residues. V shed 5 bases and J shed 3 bases, with 10 bases lying between them. The germline CDR1 and CDR2 sequences are MNHEY and SMNVEV (reference sequence). The CDR3 nucleotides read TGTGCCAGCAGTAGGGCTGGGGAAGAGACCCAGTACTTC. Its protein product is CASSRAGEETQYF.

At least ten counts were recorded for this clonotype. The genes are TRBV20-1 and TRBJ2-7; tentative D call: TRBD2 (5 bases). Deletions cut 6 bases from V and 0 bases from J, with 12 bases between. This CDR3 is 13 amino acids long. Germline CDR1 DFQATT, CDR2 SNEGSKA (reference sequence). In DNA form, the CDR3 reads TGCAGTGCCCGGACGGGGAGCTCCTACGAGCAGTACTTC. This translates into CSARTGSSYEQYF.